These 2 T cell receptor beta chains share one sample of origin, sequenced in a study of Tregs in tolerant kidney transplant recipients. The data were produced by immunoSEQ multiplex PCR, yet TCRdb's version contains in-frame clones alone and is incomplete. The data show 110,000 or so clones, about 90% seen once. Sequenced material: CD4+ T cells from blood. The origin of the receptors is a human donor in good health.

V is TRBV6-5 and J is TRBJ2-3; TRBD2 is a possible D gene (6 bases). Germline CDR1 and CDR2: MNHEY and SVGAGI. The CDR3 loop spans 14 amino acids. The germline V and J ends were trimmed by 8 bases and 0 bases, with 12 bases remaining between them. CDR3 sequence (DNA): TGTGCCAGCCGGGGGACGAGGAGCACAGATACGCAGTATTTT. Encoded protein: CASRGTRSTDTQYF.

J is TRBJ2-1 and V is TRBV5-1; D perhaps matches TRBD2 (6 bases). Germline CDR1 SGHRS, CDR2 YFSETQ. The CDR3 loop spans 17 amino acids. V lost 1 base to trimming and J lost 4 bases, with 18 bases between them. The CDR3 reads CASSLRPGGVEYNEQFF. In DNA form, the CDR3 reads TGCGCCAGCAGCTTGAGGCCCGGCGGGGTGGAGTACAATGAGCAGTTCTTC.